Listed below are T cell receptor beta chains from one sample, sequenced in a study of OX40 agonist ivuxolimab in advanced cancers. Only in-frame clones appear in the TCRdb table, and some are missing; sequencing was by immunoSEQ multiplex PCR. The sample records 45,000 to 55,000 clones, approximately 81% being singletons. The sample here was CD4+ or CD8+ T cells sorted from blood, taken in a trial of the OX40 agonist ivuxolimab. All receptors derive from an adult with an advanced solid tumor such as melanoma, head and neck, liver or kidney cancer. Both conserved end residues are part of each CDR3. Each record gives: D gene, V gene, J gene, clone size, CDR3 protein, CDR3 DNA. A D gene is named only where the DNA matches it firmly. Size tells how often a clone was seen (once, few, many) or the class of an expanded clone, and some rows leave it out.

d_call: NA
v_call: TRBV15
j_call: TRBJ2-1
clone_size: NA
cdr3_aa: CATSRAEGEQFF
cdr3_nt: TGTGCCACCAGCAGAGCCGAGGGTGAGCAGTTCTTC

d_call: TRBD2
v_call: TRBV7-3
j_call: TRBJ2-3
clone_size: NA
cdr3_aa: CASSPSGGGSSSTDTQYF
cdr3_nt: TGTGCCAGCAGCCCCAGCGGGGGGGGAAGTTCTAGCACAGATACGCAGTATTTT

d_call: TRBD1
v_call: TRBV19
j_call: TRBJ1-1
clone_size: NA
cdr3_aa: CASTIIPGQGNTEAFF
cdr3_nt: TGTGCCAGTACCATCATCCCGGGACAGGGGAACACTGAAGCTTTCTTT

d_call: TRBD2
v_call: TRBV10-3
j_call: TRBJ2-1
clone_size: NA
cdr3_aa: CATEGRRAGVANEQFF
cdr3_nt: TGTGCCACAGAGGGCCGAAGGGCGGGAGTGGCCAATGAGCAGTTCTTC

d_call: TRBD1
v_call: TRBV4-1
j_call: TRBJ2-2
clone_size: once
cdr3_aa: CASSLGQGATGELFF
cdr3_nt: TGCGCCAGCAGCCTCGGACAGGGGGCCACCGGGGAGCTGTTTTTT

d_call: NA
v_call: TRBV18
j_call: TRBJ2-5
clone_size: NA
cdr3_aa: CASSPGGSQETQYF
cdr3_nt: TGTGCCAGCTCACCGGGCGGTTCGCAAGAGACCCAGTACTTC

d_call: NA
v_call: TRBV6-5
j_call: TRBJ2-3
clone_size: NA
cdr3_aa: CASSYSPGSDTQYF
cdr3_nt: TGTGCCAGCAGTTACTCTCCAGGGTCAGATACGCAGTATTTT

d_call: TRBD2
v_call: TRBV5-1
j_call: TRBJ2-3
clone_size: NA
cdr3_aa: CASSFSGRGTDTQYF
cdr3_nt: TGCGCCAGCAGCTTCTCGGGGAGGGGCACAGATACGCAGTATTTT

d_call: TRBD2
v_call: TRBV2
j_call: TRBJ2-3
clone_size: NA
cdr3_aa: CASKIAGSTDTQYF
cdr3_nt: TGTGCCAGCAAAATAGCGGGGAGCACAGATACGCAGTATTTT

d_call: NA
v_call: TRBV18
j_call: TRBJ1-1
clone_size: NA
cdr3_aa: CASSPNNQDTEAFF
cdr3_nt: TGTGCCAGCTCACCAAACAACCAAGACACTGAAGCTTTCTTT

d_call: NA
v_call: TRBV9
j_call: TRBJ2-3
clone_size: NA
cdr3_aa: CASGYSSTDTQYF
cdr3_nt: TGTGCCAGCGGATACAGTAGCACAGATACGCAGTATTTT

d_call: TRBD1
v_call: TRBV9
j_call: TRBJ2-2
clone_size: NA
cdr3_aa: CASSPTGGHTGELFF
cdr3_nt: TGTGCCAGCAGCCCGACAGGGGGTCACACCGGGGAGCTGTTTTTT

d_call: NA
v_call: TRBV7-2
j_call: TRBJ1-3
clone_size: NA
cdr3_aa: CASSYPRGEAGNTIYF
cdr3_nt: TGTGCCAGCAGTTACCCCAGGGGCGAGGCTGGAAACACCATATATTTT

d_call: TRBD1
v_call: TRBV7-9
j_call: TRBJ1-1
clone_size: medium-sized
cdr3_aa: CASSKDRGQSVNTEAFF
cdr3_nt: TGTGCCAGCAGCAAGGACAGGGGGCAATCTGTGAACACTGAAGCTTTCTTT

d_call: TRBD1
v_call: TRBV28
j_call: TRBJ2-5
clone_size: once
cdr3_aa: CASSQRTGVGETQYF
cdr3_nt: TGTGCCAGCAGCCAAAGGACAGGGGTCGGAGAGACCCAGTACTTC

d_call: NA
v_call: TRBV5-1
j_call: TRBJ2-1
clone_size: NA
cdr3_aa: CASSLKQPSSYNEQFF
cdr3_nt: TGCGCCAGCAGCTTAAAACAGCCCAGCTCCTACAATGAGCAGTTCTTC

d_call: NA
v_call: TRBV19
j_call: TRBJ1-1
clone_size: NA
cdr3_aa: CAIQPHGGSTEAFF
cdr3_nt: TGTGCCATCCAACCTCACGGGGGAAGCACTGAAGCTTTCTTT

d_call: NA
v_call: TRBV1
j_call: TRBJ2-7
clone_size: NA
cdr3_aa: CTSSQDLRLAGGSYEQYF
cdr3_nt: TGCACCAGCAGCCAAGATCTGCGGCTAGCGGGAGGGTCCTACGAGCAGTACTTC

d_call: TRBD2
v_call: TRBV11-2
j_call: TRBJ2-1
clone_size: NA
cdr3_aa: CASSVSGVAGPTRQFF
cdr3_nt: TGTGCCAGCAGCGTTAGCGGGGTAGCGGGGCCTACCAGGCAGTTCTTC

d_call: NA
v_call: TRBV2
j_call: TRBJ1-5
clone_size: NA
cdr3_aa: CASSVRQQNQPQHF
cdr3_nt: TGTGCCAGCAGTGTCAGGCAACAGAATCAGCCCCAGCATTTT

d_call: NA
v_call: TRBV13
j_call: TRBJ1-2
clone_size: NA
cdr3_aa: CASSPRNYGYTF
cdr3_nt: TGTGCCAGCAGCCCCCGTAACTATGGCTACACCTTC

d_call: TRBD2
v_call: TRBV28
j_call: TRBJ2-5
clone_size: NA
cdr3_aa: CASSSLGREGETQYF
cdr3_nt: TGTGCCAGCAGTTCCCTCGGGAGGGAAGGGGAGACCCAGTACTTC

d_call: NA
v_call: TRBV6-1
j_call: TRBJ1-2
clone_size: NA
cdr3_aa: CASSDPRFGYGYTF
cdr3_nt: TGTGCCAGCAGTGATCCCCGGTTCGGCTATGGCTACACCTTC

d_call: TRBD1
v_call: TRBV5-1
j_call: TRBJ2-1
clone_size: NA
cdr3_aa: CASSLGQGYNEQFF
cdr3_nt: TGCGCCAGCAGCTTGGGACAGGGTTACAATGAGCAGTTCTTC

d_call: NA
v_call: TRBV9
j_call: TRBJ1-1
clone_size: NA
cdr3_aa: CASSGGMANTEAFF
cdr3_nt: TGTGCCAGCAGCGGCGGGATGGCGAACACTGAAGCTTTCTTT

d_call: NA
v_call: TRBV4-1
j_call: TRBJ2-7
clone_size: NA
cdr3_aa: CASSQSTSILYEQYF
cdr3_nt: TGCGCCAGCAGCCAATCTACGTCAATCTTATACGAGCAGTACTTC

d_call: NA
v_call: TRBV28
j_call: TRBJ1-1
clone_size: NA
cdr3_aa: CASSLGDTEAFF
cdr3_nt: TGTGCCAGCAGTTTGGGGGACACTGAAGCTTTCTTT

d_call: NA
v_call: TRBV6-1
j_call: TRBJ2-2
clone_size: NA
cdr3_aa: CASNGRTWGTGELFF
cdr3_nt: TGTGCCAGCAACGGACGGACTTGGGGCACCGGGGAGCTGTTTTTT

d_call: TRBD2
v_call: TRBV29-1
j_call: TRBJ2-5
clone_size: NA
cdr3_aa: CSVVAGAGTQYF
cdr3_nt: TGCAGCGTAGTAGCGGGAGCCGGGACCCAGTACTTC

d_call: NA
v_call: TRBV11-1
j_call: TRBJ1-4
clone_size: NA
cdr3_aa: CASSPRESFNEKLFF
cdr3_nt: TGTGCCAGCAGCCCGAGGGAGTCCTTTAATGAAAAACTGTTTTTT

d_call: TRBD1
v_call: TRBV15
j_call: TRBJ1-2
clone_size: once
cdr3_aa: CATSNPTYRGANYGYTF
cdr3_nt: TGTGCCACCAGCAACCCGACGTACAGGGGCGCCAACTACGGCTACACCTTC

d_call: NA
v_call: TRBV11-3
j_call: TRBJ2-7
clone_size: NA
cdr3_aa: CASSLDPPGAVPYEQYF
cdr3_nt: TGTGCCAGCAGCTTAGATCCCCCAGGGGCGGTACCCTACGAGCAGTACTTC

d_call: NA
v_call: TRBV5-4
j_call: TRBJ2-3
clone_size: NA
cdr3_aa: CASSLGNELGTQYF
cdr3_nt: TGTGCCAGCAGCTTGGGTAACGAGTTGGGTACGCAGTATTTT

d_call: NA
v_call: TRBV7-8
j_call: TRBJ2-3
clone_size: NA
cdr3_aa: CASSLPRSTDTQYF
cdr3_nt: TGTGCCAGCAGCTTACCCCGGAGCACAGATACGCAGTATTTT

d_call: TRBD1
v_call: TRBV28
j_call: TRBJ2-7
clone_size: few
cdr3_aa: CASSSPGQGRGEQYF
cdr3_nt: TGTGCCAGCAGTTCTCCGGGACAGGGAAGGGGCGAGCAGTACTTC

d_call: NA
v_call: TRBV2
j_call: TRBJ1-5
clone_size: NA
cdr3_aa: CASRSGGALRNQPQHF
cdr3_nt: TGTGCCAGCAGGTCGGGAGGGGCCCTACGAAATCAGCCCCAGCATTTT

d_call: NA
v_call: TRBV16
j_call: TRBJ2-7
clone_size: NA
cdr3_aa: CASSQSDEQYF
cdr3_nt: TGTGCCAGCAGCCAATCGGACGAGCAGTACTTC

d_call: NA
v_call: TRBV28
j_call: TRBJ2-1
clone_size: NA
cdr3_aa: CASRVQGRGAEQFF
cdr3_nt: TGTGCCAGCAGGGTACAGGGGAGGGGTGCCGAGCAGTTCTTC

d_call: NA
v_call: TRBV7-9
j_call: TRBJ2-3
clone_size: NA
cdr3_aa: CASSLDARNTDTQYF
cdr3_nt: TGTGCCAGCAGCTTAGACGCGCGGAACACAGATACGCAGTATTTT

d_call: NA
v_call: TRBV5-1
j_call: TRBJ1-1
clone_size: NA
cdr3_aa: CARPRPDGLNTEAFF
cdr3_nt: TGCGCCAGGCCCCGGCCCGACGGACTAAACACTGAAGCTTTCTTT

d_call: NA
v_call: TRBV6-5
j_call: TRBJ2-7
clone_size: NA
cdr3_aa: CASSPDSLSSDEQYF
cdr3_nt: TGTGCCAGCAGTCCTGACAGCCTAAGCTCCGACGAGCAGTACTTC

d_call: NA
v_call: TRBV28
j_call: TRBJ2-4
clone_size: NA
cdr3_aa: CASSTQRGRVVTKNIQYF
cdr3_nt: TGTGCCAGCAGTACCCAGCGCGGCAGGGTCGTCACCAAAAACATTCAGTACTTC

d_call: NA
v_call: TRBV5-1
j_call: TRBJ1-1
clone_size: once
cdr3_aa: CASSLSRGTEAFF
cdr3_nt: TGCGCCAGCAGCTTGTCGAGGGGAACTGAAGCTTTCTTT

d_call: NA
v_call: TRBV6-1
j_call: TRBJ2-3
clone_size: NA
cdr3_aa: CASSEPRYLTDTQYF
cdr3_nt: TGTGCCAGCAGCGAACCCCGGTACTTGACAGATACGCAGTATTTT

d_call: NA
v_call: TRBV28
j_call: TRBJ2-7
clone_size: NA
cdr3_aa: CANGNPTSYEQYF
cdr3_nt: TGTGCCAATGGGAACCCCACCTCCTACGAGCAGTACTTC

d_call: NA
v_call: TRBV6-5
j_call: TRBJ1-5
clone_size: NA
cdr3_aa: CASSYARDSNQPQHF
cdr3_nt: TGTGCCAGCAGTTACGCCCGTGATAGCAATCAGCCCCAGCATTTT

d_call: NA
v_call: TRBV7-9
j_call: TRBJ2-7
clone_size: NA
cdr3_aa: CASSFSRHRYEQYF
cdr3_nt: TGTGCCAGCAGCTTCAGTCGGCATCGATACGAGCAGTACTTC

d_call: NA
v_call: TRBV9
j_call: TRBJ2-1
clone_size: NA
cdr3_aa: CASSVATGLYNEQFF
cdr3_nt: TGTGCCAGCAGCGTAGCTACGGGGCTTTACAATGAGCAGTTCTTC

d_call: NA
v_call: TRBV20-1
j_call: TRBJ2-3
clone_size: NA
cdr3_aa: CSARGPDTQYF
cdr3_nt: TGCAGTGCCCGAGGGCCGGATACGCAGTATTTT

d_call: NA
v_call: TRBV28
j_call: TRBJ2-7
clone_size: few
cdr3_aa: CASSSGQLSYEQYF
cdr3_nt: TGTGCCAGCAGCAGTGGACAGCTCTCCTACGAGCAGTACTTC

d_call: TRBD1
v_call: TRBV7-2
j_call: TRBJ2-7
clone_size: NA
cdr3_aa: CASSQDRGEQYF
cdr3_nt: TGTGCCAGCAGCCAAGACAGGGGCGAGCAGTACTTC

d_call: NA
v_call: TRBV5-6
j_call: TRBJ2-3
clone_size: NA
cdr3_aa: CASSLGDKGGDTQYF
cdr3_nt: TGTGCCAGCAGCTTGGGGGACAAAGGGGGAGATACGCAGTATTTT

d_call: NA
v_call: TRBV6-1
j_call: TRBJ1-4
clone_size: NA
cdr3_aa: CASSETPIQFNEKLFF
cdr3_nt: TGTGCCAGCAGTGAAACCCCCATACAATTTAATGAAAAACTGTTTTTT

d_call: NA
v_call: TRBV7-9
j_call: TRBJ1-3
clone_size: NA
cdr3_aa: CASVDRTSGNTIYF
cdr3_nt: TGTGCCAGCGTTGATCGGACCTCTGGAAACACCATATATTTT

d_call: TRBD1
v_call: TRBV10-3
j_call: TRBJ2-3
clone_size: NA
cdr3_aa: CALSGTEDTDTQYF
cdr3_nt: TGTGCCCTATCCGGGACAGAAGACACAGATACGCAGTATTTT

d_call: TRBD1
v_call: TRBV18
j_call: TRBJ2-5
clone_size: NA
cdr3_aa: CASSPPTGVETQYF
cdr3_nt: TGTGCCAGCTCACCACCGACAGGGGTAGAGACCCAGTACTTC

d_call: NA
v_call: TRBV2
j_call: TRBJ2-7
clone_size: NA
cdr3_aa: CASRTGTYYEQYF
cdr3_nt: TGTGCCAGCAGGACCGGGACTTATTACGAGCAGTACTTC